The 32 T cell receptor beta chains below come from one sample, sequenced in a study of T cells in Graves' hyperthyroidism and ophthalmopathy. RNA transcripts were the template for amplifying TCR beta CDR3 regions. HTBI primers were used for first-round RT-PCR of the TCR CDR3. TCRdb recomputed calls from the multiplex PCR reads with MiXCR, one row per CDR3 protein. The sample yields hundreds of thousands of distinct CDR3 sequences, approximately 15% seen once. Material for sequencing was blood. These TCRs come from a woman aged 40 to 50 with Graves' ophthalmopathy.

This clonotype has only a few counts. A read error may produce the germline difference seen at one junction end. This chain uses TRBV6-2 or TRBV6-3 with TRBJ2-1; TRBD2 matches 8 bases. Germline V gene data show CDR1 as MNHEY and CDR2 as SVGEGT. The CDR3 length is 15 residues. The CDR3 loop reads CASNYSPGGYNEQFF. In DNA, the CDR3 is TGTGCCAGCAATTACTCGCCGGGGGGGTACAATGAGCAGTTCTTC.

V gene TRBV3-1 combines with J gene TRBJ2-7; D possibly corresponds to TRBD2 (6 bases). Deletions cut 1 base from V and 4 bases from J, with 14 bases between. Germline CDR1 reads LGHDT; CDR2 reads YNNKEL (reference sequence). The length of the CDR3 is 15 residues. In nucleotides, the CDR3 is TGTGCCAGCAGCCAAGCAAAGCGGGTCCGTTACGAGCAGTACTTC. Protein product: CASSQAKRVRYEQYF.

This clonotype was detected ten times or more. This rearrangement joins TRBV5-1 to TRBJ2-3; the match to TRBD1 covers 7 bases. This CDR3 is 16 amino acids long. In germline, CDR1 is SGHRS, CDR2 YFSETQ. With 2 bases clipped from V and 0 bases from J, the junction kept 6 bases outside the gene matches. The CDR3 reads CASSFRGYTSTDTQYF. CDR3 bases: TGCGCCAGCAGCTTCAGGGGGTACACGAGCACAGATACGCAGTATTTT.

Notes on this clonotype: Just one base apart from a much larger clone, this may be a read error. The chain employs TRBV2 and TRBJ2-1; the match to TRBD2 covers 9 bases. Gene TRBJ2-7 matches the end of the DNA better, so the J call may be wrong. This CDR3 comprises 15 residues. Germline V gene data show CDR1 as SNHLY and CDR2 as FYNNEI. The CDR3 protein is CASSEALSGSNEQYF. DNA of the CDR3: TGTGCCAGCAGTGAAGCGCTTAGCGGGAGCAATGAGCAGTACTTC.

Points on this clonotype: A much larger clone sits a single nucleotide away, making a read error possible. The rearrangement joins TRBV29-1 to TRBJ2-3, with 9 bases lining up with TRBD2. The germline CDR1 and CDR2 sequences are SQVTM and ANQGSEA. This CDR3 contains 14 residues. With 3 bases clipped from V and 4 bases from J, the junction kept 5 bases outside the gene matches. CDR3 bases: TGCAGCGTTGATGCGGGAGGGGGTCCAGATACGCAGTATTTT. This encodes CSVDAGGGPDTQYF.

Details on this clonotype: Mismatch with germline at one junction end may stem from a read error. J is TRBJ2-7 and V is TRBV7-8, with TRBD1 identical over 7 bases. The CDR3 contains 14 residues. Germline V gives CDR1 SGHVS, CDR2 FQNEAQ. The CDR3 loop reads CAGSLVRGPYEQYF. The DNA for the CDR3 is TGTGCCGGCAGCTTAGTTAGGGGGCCCTACGAGCAGTACTTC.

The rearrangement joins TRBV13 to TRBJ1-4; TRBD1 is a possible D gene (5 bases). Trimming stripped 5 bases from V and 2 bases from J, with 12 bases between. CDR3 length equals 15 residues. CDR1 and CDR2 from the germline V gene are PRHDT and FYEKMQ (reference sequence). DNA of the CDR3: TGTGCCAGCAGCAGACGACAGTCCACTAATGAAAAACTGTTTTTT. As protein: CASSRRQSTNEKLFF.

The gene calls are TRBV12-3 or TRBV12-4 and TRBJ1-3; the D is unclear. The CDR3 is made up of 14 amino acids. Trimming removed 3 bases from V and 2 bases from J, with 8 bases in between. In nucleotides, the CDR3 is TGTGCCAGCAGTTTCACAAGAGCTGGAAACACCATATATTTT. It translates to CASSFTRAGNTIYF.

The V call is TRBV10-3, the J call TRBJ1-2, with D possibly matching TRBD1 (6 bases). Germline V gene data show CDR1 as ENHRY and CDR2 as SYGVKD. The CDR3 runs 13 residues. Trimming took 11 bases from V and 6 from J, leaving 19 bases between them. CDR3 loop: CASQGQGNDGYTF. In DNA, the CDR3 is TGTGCCTCCCAGGGGCAGGGGAACGATGGCTACACCTTC.

This clonotype occurred many times. CDR3 sequence (DNA): TGTGCCAGCAGTTTGATCAGAGGGAATTCACCCCTCCACTTT. Its translation: CASSLIRGNSPLHF. The rearrangement joins TRBV28 to TRBJ1-6; D not resolved. V was trimmed by 3 bases and J by 7 bases, leaving 10 bases between them. Germline V gene lookup returns CDR1 MDHEN and CDR2 SYDVKM. The CDR3 has 14 residues.

The chain couples TRBV20-1 to TRBJ2-7, with a possible D match to TRBD2 (6 bases). Trimming removed 6 bases from V and 2 bases from J, with 17 bases in between. In germline, CDR1 is DFQATT, CDR2 SNEGSKA (reference sequence). The CDR3 totals 14 residues. The CDR3 bases are TGCAGTGCCGAAGGGAGCGGACTAACCTACGAGCAGTACTTC. Amino acid sequence: CSAEGSGLTYEQYF.

Ten or more counts support this clonotype. This chain connects TRBV11-1 to TRBJ2-1; 8 bases fit TRBD1. V shed 5 bases and J 6 bases; nucleotides not matched to a gene: 12. Germline CDR1 is SGHAT and CDR2 is FQDESV (reference sequence). The CDR3 runs to 16 residues. CDR3 bases: TGTGCCAGCAGCCAACCCTGGACAGGGTTGCGCAATGAGCAGTTCTTC. It translates to CASSQPWTGLRNEQFF.

The sample holds a few counts of this clonotype. The chain joins TRBV27 to TRBJ1-6; D possibly corresponds to TRBD1 (5 bases). CDR3 size: 15 residues. Germline CDR1 MNHEY, CDR2 SMNVEV (reference sequence). Trimming removed 7 bases at V and 6 bases at J, with 16 bases between. The CDR3 region is CASTQSGPFNSPLHF. CDR3 bases: TGTGCCAGCACCCAGTCGGGACCTTTTAATTCACCCCTCCACTTT.

This clonotype occurred many times. The CDR3 DNA is TGTGCCAGCAGTTTCGGACAGGGAAATCAGCCCCAGCATTTT. It codes for CASSFGQGNQPQHF. This chain uses TRBV12-3 or TRBV12-4 with TRBJ1-5; TRBD1 matches 8 bases. With V trimmed by 3 bases and J by 4 bases, 2 bases remained unmatched. The CDR3 covers 14 residues.

The chain carries TRBV20-1 and TRBJ1-6; D is perhaps TRBD1 (6 bases). V was trimmed by 3 bases and J by 9 bases, leaving 18 bases between them. Germline loops: CDR1 DFQATT, CDR2 SNEGSKA (reference sequence). This CDR3 has 15 amino acids. CDR3 region: CSASSGATGSSPLHF. The DNA for the CDR3 is TGCAGTGCTAGTAGCGGCGCAACAGGGAGTTCACCCCTCCACTTT.

At least ten counts were recorded for this clonotype. This sequence joins TRBV7-9 and TRBJ2-1; no definite D call. Germline V CDR1 and CDR2: SEHNR, FQNEAQ (reference sequence). The CDR3 extends over 15 amino acids. Trimming took 0 bases from V and 4 from J, leaving 10 bases between them. The DNA for the CDR3 is TGTGCCAGCAGCTTAGCGGGTGGTTTTTACAATGAGCAGTTCTTC. As protein: CASSLAGGFYNEQFF.

This clonotype was seen only a few times. The rearrangement uses TRBV6-1 and TRBJ1-4; TRBD1 matches at 9 bases. Per the germline V gene, CDR1 is MNHNS and CDR2 is SASEGT. The CDR3 contains 15 residues. Trimming took 7 bases from V and 7 from J; bases not matched to a gene: 10. The CDR3 sequence is CASTATGTGREKLFF. The CDR3 coding sequence is TGTGCCAGCACCGCAACCGGGACAGGGCGTGAAAAACTGTTTTTT.

This clonotype showed up many times. The rearrangement uses TRBV5-6 and TRBJ1-4; tentatively, D is TRBD1 (5 bases). CDR3 length equals 13 residues. Germline CDR1 is SGHDT and CDR2 is YYEEEE. Trimming removed 6 bases from V and 8 bases from J, with 14 bases in between. CDR3 nucleotide sequence: TGTGCCAGCAACCGGCGGGGCGGCGAAAAACTGTTTTTT. Protein: CASNRRGGEKLFF.

Many counts were recorded for this clonotype. The gene calls are TRBV7-9 and TRBJ2-5; 13 bases are a match to TRBD2. The CDR3 consists of 16 residues. Looked up from germline, CDR1 is SEHNR and CDR2 is FQNEAQ (reference sequence). Trimming at V came to 6 bases and at J to 1 base, leaving 5 bases not matched to a gene. CDR3 loop: CASRLTSGRAQETQYF. In nucleotides, the CDR3 is TGTGCCAGCAGACTTACTAGCGGGAGGGCCCAAGAGACCCAGTACTTC.

The J gene is TRBJ2-1, the V gene TRBV28; 10 bases line up with TRBD2. Germline trimming cut 5 bases from V and 9 bases from J; bases unmatched to any gene: 10. Germline lookup yields CDR1 MDHEN and CDR2 SYDVKM. CDR3 length equals 15 residues. The CDR3 loop reads CASSVGGASGGEQFF. CDR3 nucleotide sequence: TGTGCCAGCAGTGTAGGGGGGGCTAGCGGGGGTGAGCAGTTCTTC.

Ten or more counts support this clonotype. The chain combines TRBV11-2 with TRBJ1-2; D is uncertain. V dropped 4 bases and J dropped 4 bases, with 16 bases sitting between them. The CDR3 consists of 15 residues. Germline lookup yields CDR1 SGHAT and CDR2 FQNNGV. The CDR3 region is CASSSVASFVYGYTF. The CDR3 DNA follows: TGTGCCAGCAGCTCCGTCGCGTCCTTTGTCTATGGCTACACCTTC.

This clonotype occurred many times. This chain links TRBV20-1 with TRBJ1-3; D gene uncertain. Deletions cut 1 base from V and 2 bases from J, with 18 bases between. The V gene's germline CDR1 is DFQATT and CDR2 SNEGSKA (reference sequence). The CDR3 spans 17 residues. CDR3 in amino acids: CSARVDGEYSAGNTIYF. The CDR3 nucleotides read TGCAGTGCTAGAGTCGACGGAGAGTATTCTGCTGGAAACACCATATATTTT.

Regarding this clonotype: An end of the junction does not agree with germline; a read error may underlie this. This rearrangement joins TRBV7-3 to TRBJ2-1, with 9 bases matching TRBD2. CDR3 length: 13 amino acids. The germline V gene encodes CDR1 SGHTA and CDR2 FQGTGA. The CDR3 nucleotides read TGTGCCAGCAGCTCCAGCTCCGGGACTAGCAGGGTCTTC. Translating gives CASSSSSGTSRVF.

This clonotype has at least ten counts. CDR3 DNA sequence: TGTGCCAGCAGTTTTGTCGGATCCTACGAGCAGTACTTC. Amino acid sequence: CASSFVGSYEQYF. This chain uses TRBV28 with TRBJ2-7, with D unclear. Germline-derived CDR1 and CDR2 are MDHEN and SYDVKM. Trimming left V 3 bases short and J 1 base short, with 7 bases between. CDR3 length: 13 residues.

This clonotype was found many times. This chain uses TRBV5-4 with TRBJ2-1; D ambiguous. The CDR3 length is 15 residues. V lost 0 bases, J lost 4 bases, and 11 bases lay in between. Germline V gives CDR1 SGHNT, CDR2 YYREEE (reference sequence). The CDR3 bases are TGTGCCAGCAGCTTGGCCCCGGGCGGTTACAATGAGCAGTTCTTC. It is translated as CASSLAPGGYNEQFF.

The V and J genes are TRBV9 and TRBJ2-1, with D tentatively TRBD2 (5 bases). V was shortened by 7 bases and J by 6 bases, with 20 bases between the two germline ends. The V gene's germline CDR1 is SGDLS and CDR2 YYNGEE. This CDR3 comprises 15 residues. Here the CDR3 DNA reads TGTGCCAGCTCCCTAGCTGTCGTAACCGGCAATGAGCAGTTCTTC. Translation: CASSLAVVTGNEQFF. Combining the CDR3 with reference TRBV9 and TRBJ2-1 gives the whole variable domain DSGVTQTPKHLITATGQRVTLRCSPRSGDLSVYWYQQSLDQGLQFLIQYYNGEERAKGNILERFSAQQFPDLHSELNLSSLELGDSALYFCASSLAVVTGNEQFFGPGTRLTVL.

V and J are TRBV28 and TRBJ1-4, with D perhaps matching TRBD1 (5 bases). Germline-derived CDR1 and CDR2 are MDHEN and SYDVKM. Trimming cost V 4 bases and J 8 bases, with 14 bases left between them. The CDR3 length is 14 residues. The CDR3 DNA reads TGTGCCAGCAGTTCCCAGGGTTTGGAAGAAAAACTGTTTTTT. Its translation: CASSSQGLEEKLFF.

This clonotype was recorded many times. The chain has TRBV5-1 and TRBJ2-1; D call uncertain. CDR3 length: 14 residues. V was shortened by 5 bases and J by 4 bases, with 13 bases between the two germline ends. Germline assignment: CDR1 SGHRS and CDR2 YFSETQ. This CDR3 reads CASRRSSSYNEQFF. DNA for the CDR3: TGCGCCAGCAGAAGGAGCAGCAGTTACAATGAGCAGTTCTTC.

This clonotype appeared many times. This sequence joins TRBV12-3 or TRBV12-4 and TRBJ2-3; D uncertain. The CDR3 totals 13 residues. V shed 6 bases and J shed 4 bases, with 11 bases lying between them. CDR3 amino acids: CASSPAGADTQYF. In DNA, the CDR3 is TGTGCCAGCAGCCCCGCCGGCGCAGATACGCAGTATTTT.

This clonotype turned up a few times. A much larger clone sits a single nucleotide away, making a read error possible. The chain carries TRBV2 and TRBJ2-3; the match to TRBD1 covers 8 bases. Germline lookup yields CDR1 SNHLY and CDR2 FYNNEI. V shed 6 bases and J 3 bases; nucleotides not matched to a gene: 11. The CDR3 is made up of 16 amino acids. The CDR3 DNA reads TGTGCCAGCAGAGAAACAGGGGGTTTTCGTACAGATACGCAGTATTTT. Amino acid sequence: CASRETGGFRTDTQYF.

For the CDR3, the DNA is TGTGCCAGCAGTGAGAGGGGTCGGTACACTGAAGCTTTCTTT. This encodes CASSERGRYTEAFF. This chain uses TRBV6-1 with TRBJ1-1; D is possibly TRBD1 (5 bases). Per the germline V gene, CDR1 is MNHNS and CDR2 is SASEGT. The ends were cut back, 3 bases at V and 3 bases at J, with 11 bases in the middle. There are 14 residues in the CDR3.

This clonotype was seen many times. This chain connects TRBV2 to TRBJ2-7; D may correspond to TRBD1 or TRBD2 (5 bases each). With 6 bases removed from V and 7 bases from J, the gap between germline ends came to 19 bases. Germline assignment: CDR1 SNHLY and CDR2 FYNNEI. The CDR3 extends over 14 amino acids. CDR3 coding DNA: TGTGCCAGCAGAGCCGGGACGGGCTTCGGGGAGCAGTACTTC. This codes for CASRAGTGFGEQYF.